Sequencing of this T cell receptor beta chain was carried out in a study of shared clonotypes between healthy human individuals. Whole-study results and caveats: The study drew on few donors, limiting represented genetic and exposure-history diversity.

Concerning this clone: Its antigen is as yet unknown. This sample also contains other DNA sequences that code for the same CDR3.

Germline V gene lookup returns CDR1 PRHDT and CDR2 FYEKMQ (reference sequence). V lost 0 bases to trimming and J lost 3 bases; unmatched junction nucleotides: 1. The CDR3 loop spans 16 amino acids. Terminally differentiated effector memory CD45RA+ cells were excluded from the naive CD8 cells, which were CD45RO-negative and positively selected for CCR7. It was around 190 ng DNA, 31,000 or so T cell genomes, that sorted-subset replicate PCRs used. Measured with immunoSEQ multiplex PCR; TCRdb has only the in-frame clones, and not every one. The sample has around 560,000 clones; 95% are singletons. This clonotype originated in a woman aged 25 to 39 in good health. Sequenced material: naive CD8+ T cells sorted from blood. V and J are TRBV13 and TRBJ2-2; 10 nucleotides match TRBD2. CDR3 nucleotide sequence: TGTGCCAGCAGCTTAGGTCTAGCGGGAGACACCGGGGAGCTGTTTTTT. Translating it yields CASSLGLAGDTGELFF.